Listed below are T cell receptor beta chains from one sample, sequenced in a study of blood T cell repertoires in COVID-19. TCRdb's copy holds only in-frame clones and misses some; the assay was immunoSEQ multiplex PCR. Altogether some 97,000 clones are present, roughly 79% being singletons, with the ten largest covering around 10%. The sequenced material came from peripheral blood. These receptor sequences come from a woman aged 70-85 years with acute or convalescent COVID-19. CDR3s include the opening cysteine and the closing phenylalanine or tryptophan. The order of the fields is V gene, clone size, D gene, J gene, CDR3 protein, CDR3 DNA. The D gene is left open where the match is weak. Size values are once, few and many counts, or a class for expanded clones, and some rows have none.

TRBV30	NA	NA	TRBJ2-3	CAWSVLGLDTQYF	TGTGCCTGGAGTGTACTAGGGTTGGATACGCAGTATTTT
TRBV29-1	once	NA	TRBJ1-2	CSVVRQGDYGYTF	TGCAGCGTTGTAAGGCAGGGCGACTATGGCTACACCTTC
TRBV7-2	few	NA	TRBJ1-5	CASSFPSQPQHF	TGTGCCAGCAGCTTCCCTAGTCAGCCCCAGCATTTT
TRBV7-9	NA	NA	TRBJ1-1	CASSSFTEAFF	TGTGCCAGCAGCTCCTTCACTGAAGCTTTCTTT
TRBV7-8	NA	NA	TRBJ1-5	CASSLPGGEKSNQPQHF	TGTGCCAGCAGCCTCCCCGGCGGTGAAAAGAGCAATCAGCCCCAGCATTTT
TRBV15	NA	TRBD1	TRBJ1-4	CATSRGTGSDEKLFF	TGTGCCACCAGCAGAGGGACAGGGTCGGACGAAAAACTGTTTTTT
TRBV5-1	NA	NA	TRBJ1-1	CASKGDPNTEAFF	TGCGCCAGCAAGGGGGACCCGAACACTGAAGCTTTCTTT
TRBV30	NA	NA	TRBJ1-1	CAWRDLRGSEAFF	TGTGCCTGGAGGGATCTTAGGGGGAGTGAAGCTTTCTTT
TRBV3-1/TRBV3-2	NA	TRBD1	TRBJ1-1	CASSQARTGGLTEAFF	TGTGCCAGCAGCCAAGCCCGGACAGGGGGCCTCACTGAAGCTTTCTTT
TRBV23-1	NA	TRBD1	TRBJ1-3	CASSHPGQGFYLSGNTIYF	TGCGCCAGCAGTCACCCGGGACAGGGGTTCTATCTCTCTGGAAACACCATATATTTT
TRBV3-1/TRBV3-2	NA	TRBD2	TRBJ2-3	CASSQYNGLAGGGADTQYF	TGTGCCAGCAGCCAATACAACGGACTAGCGGGGGGTGGGGCAGATACGCAGTATTTT
TRBV24-1	NA	NA	TRBJ1-1	CATSETGNTEAFF	TGTGCCACCAGTGAGACAGGGAACACTGAAGCTTTCTTT
TRBV3-1/TRBV3-2	NA	NA	TRBJ2-2	CASSQAANTGELFF	TGTGCCAGCAGCCAAGCCGCGAACACCGGGGAGCTGTTTTTT
TRBV18	NA	NA	TRBJ1-5	CASREGNVNQPQHF	TGTGCCAGTAGGGAGGGAAATGTTAATCAGCCCCAGCATTTT
TRBV9	NA	NA	TRBJ2-3	CASSEAALGGTDTQYF	TGTGCCAGCAGCGAGGCCGCCCTAGGGGGAACAGATACGCAGTATTTT
TRBV9	NA	TRBD1	TRBJ1-5	CASSVDTGGNQPQHF	TGTGCCAGCAGCGTAGATACAGGGGGCAATCAGCCCCAGCATTTT
TRBV11-2	once	NA	TRBJ2-4	CASSLDRSAELAKNIQYF	TGTGCCAGCAGCTTAGATCGGAGTGCTGAACTAGCCAAAAACATTCAGTACTTC
TRBV30	NA	NA	TRBJ1-2	CAWNFGVLSGQAYGYTF	TGTGCCTGGAACTTCGGTGTTTTGAGCGGCCAGGCCTATGGCTACACCTTC
TRBV9	NA	NA	TRBJ2-3	CASKTSGTSTDTQYF	TGTGCCAGCAAGACTAGTGGTACTAGCACAGATACGCAGTATTTT
TRBV19	NA	NA	TRBJ2-1	CASSRGLSYNEQFF	TGTGCCAGTAGCCGGGGATTGTCATACAATGAGCAGTTCTTC
TRBV11-3	once	TRBD2	TRBJ2-1	CASSNERGGGPGGEQFF	TGTGCCAGCAGCAATGAACGTGGCGGGGGTCCCGGGGGAGAGCAGTTCTTC
TRBV9	NA	NA	TRBJ2-3	CASSAGGDTQYF	TGTGCCAGCAGCGCCGGGGGAGATACGCAGTATTTT
TRBV6-5	NA	NA	TRBJ2-5	CASRGSAQETQYF	TGTGCCAGCAGGGGGAGCGCCCAAGAGACCCAGTACTTC
TRBV7-9	once	TRBD1	TRBJ2-7	CASSLAGQDSYEQYF	TGTGCCAGCAGCTTAGCGGGACAGGACTCCTACGAGCAGTACTTC
TRBV30	NA	NA	TRBJ1-1	CAWSRLGLTEAFF	TGTGCCTGGAGTCGACTGGGGCTTACGGAAGCTTTCTTT
TRBV7-2	NA	NA	TRBJ1-3	CASSLRSGNTIYF	TGTGCCAGCAGCTTACGGTCTGGAAACACCATATATTTT
TRBV5-1	NA	TRBD1	TRBJ1-5	CASSPDRFKEIGPQHF	TGCGCCAGCAGCCCGGACAGGTTTAAGGAGATAGGGCCCCAGCATTTT
TRBV28	NA	TRBD1	TRBJ1-5	CASTNPRTGQSNQPQHF	TGTGCCAGCACCAATCCTAGGACAGGGCAGAGCAATCAGCCCCAGCATTTT
TRBV19	NA	TRBD1	TRBJ2-2	CASSTTGGAGTGELFF	TGTGCCAGTAGCACGACAGGGGGCGCGGGCACCGGGGAGCTGTTTTTT
TRBV5-1	NA	TRBD1	TRBJ1-1	CASSFRDRPNTEAFF	TGCGCCAGCAGCTTCCGGGACAGGCCTAACACTGAAGCTTTCTTT
TRBV2	NA	TRBD1	TRBJ2-1	CASRYHWDSRYNEQFF	TGTGCCAGCAGGTATCATTGGGACAGCCGTTACAATGAGCAGTTCTTC
TRBV7-2	few	TRBD1	TRBJ1-5	CASSLETGWLQPQHF	TGTGCCAGCAGCTTAGAGACAGGGTGGTTGCAGCCCCAGCATTTT
TRBV9	NA	NA	TRBJ1-5	CASSVGQVSQPQHF	TGTGCCAGCAGCGTAGGCCAAGTGAGTCAGCCCCAGCATTTT
TRBV28	few	NA	TRBJ2-2	CASSPRTALTGELFF	TGTGCCAGCAGTCCCCGGACAGCCTTGACCGGGGAGCTGTTTTTT
TRBV11-2	NA	NA	TRBJ1-2	CASSTQTESSYGYTF	TGTGCCAGCAGCACCCAGACAGAATCCTCTTATGGCTACACCTTC
TRBV2	few	TRBD1	TRBJ1-5	CASRWGQGGNQPQHF	TGTGCCAGCAGGTGGGGACAGGGCGGCAATCAGCCCCAGCATTTT
TRBV28	NA	TRBD2	TRBJ2-4	CASSRAGLAGAVGNIQYF	TGTGCCAGCAGCCGCGCCGGACTAGCGGGGGCCGTGGGAAACATTCAGTACTTC
TRBV5-4	NA	NA	TRBJ1-1	CASSLDGRINTEAFF	TGTGCCAGCAGCTTGGACGGGAGGATCAACACTGAAGCTTTCTTT
TRBV30	NA	NA	TRBJ2-3	CAWIAWGADTQYF	TGTGCCTGGATCGCCTGGGGAGCAGATACGCAGTATTTT
TRBV6-6	NA	TRBD1	TRBJ1-2	CASSSQGGHGYTF	TGTGCCAGCAGTTCCCAAGGGGGCCATGGCTACACCTTC
TRBV3-1/TRBV3-2	NA	TRBD1	TRBJ2-7	CASSHEGAWEQYF	TGTGCCAGCAGCCATGAGGGGGCTTGGGAGCAGTACTTC
TRBV5-1	once	TRBD1	TRBJ2-7	CASSLGQSSYEQYF	TGCGCCAGCAGCCTGGGACAGAGTTCCTACGAGCAGTACTTC
TRBV6-5	NA	NA	TRBJ1-2	CATGGAGNYGYTF	TGTGCCACTGGGGGGGCAGGGAACTATGGCTACACCTTC
TRBV4-1	NA	NA	TRBJ1-1	CASSQAGDKITEAFF	TGCGCCAGCAGCCAAGCGGGGGATAAGATTACTGAAGCTTTCTTT
TRBV12-5	NA	NA	TRBJ1-2	CASGLATPLLPSGYGYTF	TGTGCTAGTGGTTTGGCAACCCCGCTCCTCCCCAGTGGCTATGGCTACACCTTC
TRBV19	NA	TRBD1	TRBJ2-2	CASSGQGAPLGELFF	TGTGCCAGTTCAGGACAGGGGGCGCCTTTAGGGGAGCTGTTTTTT
TRBV9	once	TRBD1	TRBJ1-2	CASSVYTGDGYTF	TGTGCCAGCAGCGTATATACAGGGGATGGCTACACCTTC
TRBV24-1	NA	TRBD1	TRBJ1-1	CATSDSDRVTEAFF	TGTGCCACCAGTGACTCCGACAGGGTCACTGAAGCTTTCTTT
TRBV6-4	NA	TRBD1	TRBJ1-2	CASSPGTGIYGYTF	TGTGCCAGCAGTCCCGGGACAGGGATATATGGCTACACCTTC
TRBV9	NA	NA	TRBJ1-1	CASSDVFMNTEAFF	TGTGCCAGCAGCGATGTTTTTATGAACACTGAAGCTTTCTTT
TRBV9	NA	NA	TRBJ2-3	CASSVDRVGLSTDTQYF	TGTGCCAGCAGCGTAGACCGAGTCGGACTTAGCACAGATACGCAGTATTTT
TRBV4-1	few	TRBD1	TRBJ1-2	CASSQVTGGRGYTF	TGCGCCAGCAGCCAAGTTACAGGGGGCCGTGGCTACACCTTC
TRBV30	NA	TRBD1	TRBJ2-2	CAWRQGWWAGELFF	TGTGCCTGGAGACAGGGGTGGTGGGCCGGGGAGCTGTTTTTT
TRBV30	NA	TRBD2	TRBJ2-5	CAFFGGGETQYF	TGTGCCTTCTTCGGGGGAGGGGAGACCCAGTACTTC
TRBV29-1	NA	TRBD1	TRBJ1-5	CSVATGGGQPQHF	TGCAGCGTTGCGACAGGGGGGGGTCAGCCCCAGCATTTT